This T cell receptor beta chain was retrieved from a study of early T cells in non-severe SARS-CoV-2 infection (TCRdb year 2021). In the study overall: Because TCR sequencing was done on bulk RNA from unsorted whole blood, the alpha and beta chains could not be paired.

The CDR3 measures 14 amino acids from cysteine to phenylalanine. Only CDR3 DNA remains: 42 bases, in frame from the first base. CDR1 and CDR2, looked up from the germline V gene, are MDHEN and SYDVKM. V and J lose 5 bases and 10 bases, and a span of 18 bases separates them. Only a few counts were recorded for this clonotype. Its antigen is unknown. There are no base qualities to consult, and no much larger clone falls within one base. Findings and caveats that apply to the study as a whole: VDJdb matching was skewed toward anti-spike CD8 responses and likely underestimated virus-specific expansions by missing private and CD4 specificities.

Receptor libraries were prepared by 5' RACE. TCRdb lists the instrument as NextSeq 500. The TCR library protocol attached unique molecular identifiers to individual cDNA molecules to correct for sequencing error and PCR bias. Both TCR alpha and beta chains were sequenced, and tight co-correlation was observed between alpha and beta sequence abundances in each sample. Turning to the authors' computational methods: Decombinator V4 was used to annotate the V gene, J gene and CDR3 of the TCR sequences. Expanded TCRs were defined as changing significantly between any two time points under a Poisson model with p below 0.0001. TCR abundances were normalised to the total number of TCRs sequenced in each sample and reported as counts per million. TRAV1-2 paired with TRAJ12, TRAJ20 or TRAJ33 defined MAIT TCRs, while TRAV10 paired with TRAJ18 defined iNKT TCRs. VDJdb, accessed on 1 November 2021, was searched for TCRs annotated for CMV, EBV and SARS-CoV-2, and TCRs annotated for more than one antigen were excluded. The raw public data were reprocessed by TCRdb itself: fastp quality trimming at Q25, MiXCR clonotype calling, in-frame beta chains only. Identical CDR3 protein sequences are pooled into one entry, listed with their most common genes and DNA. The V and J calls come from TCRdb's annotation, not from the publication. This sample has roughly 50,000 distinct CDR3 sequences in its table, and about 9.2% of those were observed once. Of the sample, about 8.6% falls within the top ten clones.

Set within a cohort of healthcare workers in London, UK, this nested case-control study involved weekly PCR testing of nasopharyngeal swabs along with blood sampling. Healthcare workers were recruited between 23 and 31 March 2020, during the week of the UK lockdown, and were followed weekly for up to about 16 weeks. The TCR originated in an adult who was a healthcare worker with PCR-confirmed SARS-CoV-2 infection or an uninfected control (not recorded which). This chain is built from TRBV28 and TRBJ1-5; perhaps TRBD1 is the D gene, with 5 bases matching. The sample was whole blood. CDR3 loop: CASSPGTGVIPQHF. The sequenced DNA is TGTGCCAGCAGTCCCGGGACCGGAGTTATCCCCCAGCATTTT.